This paragraph reports one T cell receptor (beta chain). V lost 8 bases and J 4 bases, leaving 14 bases between the germline ends. The germline CDR1 and CDR2 sequences are ENHRY and SYGVKD. This CDR3 is 13 amino acids long. Some clones are missing from TCRdb's copy, which holds only in-frame ones; the method was immunoSEQ multiplex PCR. The profile shows roughly 190,000 clones, approximately 91% of them singletons. The data derive from a study of blood T cell repertoires in COVID-19. Study as a whole: Specimens from acute and convalescent COVID-19 originated in the United States, Italy and Spain.

This chain links TRBV10-3 with TRBJ1-2; D is perhaps TRBD1 (5 bases). The receptor comes from a woman in her late teens or twenties who had recovered from COVID-19. Sequencing input: PBMCs or T cells enriched from blood (not recorded which). The CDR3 nucleotides are TGTGCCATCGTGGGGCAGGGTGGCTATGGCTACACCTTC. Amino acid sequence: CAIVGQGGYGYTF.